Listed here are 21 T cell receptor beta chains from one sample, sequenced in a study of beta chain features in type 1 diabetes. Broader study findings: All four CD4+ subsets from Type 1 diabetes patients carried moderately but significantly shorter TCRB CDR3s.

These TCRs are of unknown antigen specificity. Of the isolated RNA, all was reverse transcribed, and so the sequenced material was expressed TCRB transcripts. TCRdb keeps only in-frame clones here, not all; method: immunoSEQ multiplex PCR. The data show 300,000 to 400,000 clones, approximately 9.7% seen once. The sample was central memory CD4+ T cells from blood. These receptors were collected from a man under 40 with type 1 diabetes.

This clone was seen more than once but under ten times. The V gene is TRBV7-9, the J gene TRBJ2-3; a possible D gene is TRBD1 (5 bases). V lost 3 bases and J lost 2, with 9 bases in between. This CDR3 comprises 14 residues. Germline CDR1 is SEHNR and CDR2 is FQNEAQ (reference sequence). This chain's CDR3 is CASSFRRDTDTQYF. In DNA, the CDR3 is TGTGCCAGCAGCTTCCGCAGGGACACAGATACGCAGTATTTT. Full variable domain (remainder filled in from reference TRBV7-9 and TRBJ2-3): DTGVSQNPRHKITKRGQNVTFRCDPISEHNRLYWYRQTLGQGPEFLTYFQNEAQLEKSRLLSDRFSAERPKGSFSTLEIQRTEQGDSAMYLCASSFRRDTDTQYFGPGTRLTVL.

The table lists this clone with a few counts. The gene calls are TRBV6-5 and TRBJ2-5; possible D gene TRBD2, 5 bases. V was shortened by 8 bases and J by 2 bases, with 18 bases between the two germline ends. CDR1 is MNHEY, CDR2 SVGAGI, per germline. The CDR3 is 15 residues long. The DNA of the CDR3 is TGTGCCAGCCGGGAAACCAGCAACCATCAAGAGACCCAGTACTTC. Its protein is CASRETSNHQETQYF.

The gene calls are TRBV7-2 and TRBJ2-1; D is uncertain. The V end lost 1 base, the J end lost 8 bases, and 18 bases lay between the germline ends. Germline V gene data show CDR1 as SGHTA and CDR2 as FQGNSA. CDR3 length: 16 residues. Here the CDR3 reads CASSLGRSFQLDEQFF. CDR3 nucleotides: TGTGCCAGCAGCTTAGGACGGTCCTTCCAACTCGATGAGCAGTTCTTC.

This clone came up a few times. A much larger clone sits a single nucleotide away, making a read error possible. CDR3: CAISDSDTQYF. CDR3 nucleotide sequence: TGTGCCATCAGTGACTCAGATACGCAGTATTTT. The genes are TRBV10-3 and TRBJ2-3; D uncertain. Per the germline V gene, CDR1 is ENHRY and CDR2 is SYGVKD. Trimming removed 3 bases at V and 4 bases at J, with 2 bases between. This CDR3 has 11 amino acids.

This chain links TRBV11-2 with TRBJ2-1; the D is unclear. Germline loops: CDR1 SGHAT, CDR2 FQNNGV. The CDR3 sequence is 12 residues long. The germline V and J ends were trimmed by 1 base and 6 bases, with 4 bases remaining between them. The CDR3 reads CASSLVTNEQFF. Here the CDR3 DNA reads TGTGCCAGCAGCTTAGTAACCAATGAGCAGTTCTTC.

Only a few counts were recorded for this clone. The chain combines TRBV9 with TRBJ2-5; 7 bases fit TRBD1. CDR3 length equals 16 residues. Germline V gene data show CDR1 as SGDLS and CDR2 as YYNGEE. V shed 2 bases, J shed 4 bases, and the junction held 11 bases outside the gene matches. The CDR3 coding sequence is TGTGCCAGCAGCGTGGGACCGGGACAGCAATCAGAGACCCAGTACTTC. This encodes CASSVGPGQQSETQYF.

The chain uses TRBV30 and TRBJ1-5; 8 bases map to TRBD1. Per germline, CDR1 GTSNPN and CDR2 SVGIG (reference sequence). This CDR3 contains 12 residues. After removal of 4 bases from V and 6 bases from J, the junction contained 2 bases not matched to a gene. The CDR3 DNA follows: TGTGCCTGGACGGACAGGGTTCAGCCCCAGCATTTT. Translated: CAWTDRVQPQHF.

This clone was detected ten times or more. This chain links TRBV7-8 with TRBJ2-1, with 7 bases that match TRBD1. With V trimmed by 5 bases and J by 8 bases, 6 bases remained unmatched. The CDR3 consists of 13 residues. CDR1 is SGHVS and CDR2 is FQNEAQ in the germline V gene. The CDR3 sequence: CASSMGQRDEQFF. CDR3 nucleotide sequence: TGTGCCAGCAGCATGGGACAGAGGGATGAGCAGTTCTTC.

There are a few counts of this clone. The V gene is TRBV7-2, the J gene TRBJ2-5; tentative D call: TRBD1 (8 bases). V gave up 4 bases and J gave up 5 bases, with 14 bases separating them. Germline CDR1 and CDR2: SGHTA and FQGNSA. This CDR3 is built from 14 residues. The CDR3 DNA reads as TGTGCCAGCAGCTCGACACAGGGGGGGGAGACCCAGTACTTC. Amino acids: CASSSTQGGETQYF.

This clone was seen a handful of times. The chain couples TRBV7-8 to TRBJ1-1; a weak D match, TRBD1 (5 bases). V lost 1 base to trimming and J lost 11 bases, with 8 bases between them. Germline values: CDR1 SGHVS, CDR2 FQNEAQ. The CDR3 runs to 11 residues. For the CDR3, the DNA is TGTGCCAGCAGCTTAGAACAGGCGGCTTTCTTT. Translating gives CASSLEQAAFF.

This clone was counted a few times. This sample includes further DNA sequences coding for the same CDR3. The rearrangement links TRBV10-3 to TRBJ1-2; 7 nucleotides agree with TRBD1. The J segment lost 4 bases and the V segment lost 4 bases, leaving 0 bases of the junction unmatched. The CDR3 loop spans 12 amino acids. Germline CDR1 ENHRY, CDR2 SYGVKD. The CDR3 is CAISGDSYGYTF. The DNA for the CDR3 is TGTGCCATCAGTGGGGACAGCTATGGCTACACCTTC.

This clone was seen a handful of times. The CDR3 here is CASSDVEGYTF. CDR3 DNA: TGTGCCAGCAGTGACGTCGAGGGCTACACCTTC. The J gene is TRBJ1-2, the V gene TRBV9, with D uncertain. V gave up 5 bases and J gave up 8 bases, with 10 bases separating them. CDR1 SGDLS and CDR2 YYNGEE come from the germline V gene. The CDR3 is made up of 11 amino acids. Filled out from reference TRBV9 and TRBJ1-2, the complete variable domain reads DSGVTQTPKHLITATGQRVTLRCSPRSGDLSVYWYQQSLDQGLQFLIQYYNGEERAKGNILERFSAQQFPDLHSELNLSSLELGDSALYFCASSDVEGYTFGSGTRLTVV.

The J gene is TRBJ2-3, the V gene TRBV5-1; 8 bases match TRBD1. V lost 4 bases to trimming and J lost 3 bases; unmatched junction nucleotides: 7. Germline CDR1 and CDR2: SGHRS and YFSETQ. The CDR3 sequence is 15 residues long. The CDR3 here is CASSPRTGLTDTQYF. CDR3 coding DNA: TGCGCCAGCAGCCCCAGGACAGGGCTAACAGATACGCAGTATTTT.

This clone appeared a few times. This chain joins TRBV28 and TRBJ1-2; 9 bases are shared with TRBD1. CDR1 and CDR2 (germline): MDHEN, SYDVKM. The CDR3 consists of 14 residues. The V gene end was trimmed by 7 bases and the J gene end by 4 bases; junction bases not matched to a gene: 7. This chain's CDR3 is CASTDPTGGYGYTF. For the CDR3, the DNA is TGTGCCAGCACCGACCCGACAGGGGGCTATGGCTACACCTTC.

This clone occurred a few times. The chain is built from TRBV6-5 and TRBJ1-1; unclear D gene. Germline V gene sequence: CDR1 MNHEY, CDR2 SVGAGI. The CDR3 totals 12 residues. Trimming took off 5 bases at V and 7 bases at J, with 11 bases between the two ends. CDR3 residues: CASSEAELEAFF. CDR3 coding DNA: TGTGCCAGCAGTGAAGCGGAGCTTGAAGCTTTCTTT.

This clone appeared a few times. The J gene is TRBJ1-3, the V gene TRBV7-9; 7 positions match TRBD1. Germline V lookup: CDR1 SEHNR, CDR2 FQNEAQ (reference sequence). Unmatched junction bases numbered 8, after V lost 5 bases and J lost 4 bases. The CDR3 is 15 residues long. The CDR3 bases are TGTGCCAGCAGCCCAAGGGGGCAGTCAGGAAACACCATATATTTT. Its protein product is CASSPRGQSGNTIYF.

In this sample, this clone turned up a few times. The chain recombines TRBV4-3 with TRBJ2-3; no firm D call. With 0 bases removed from V and 10 bases from J, the gap between germline ends came to 11 bases. Germline loops: CDR1 LGHNA, CDR2 YSLEER. CDR3 length: 13 residues. Here the CDR3 reads CASSQDTREPQYF. In DNA, the CDR3 is TGCGCCAGCAGCCAAGATACCCGCGAGCCGCAGTATTTT.

This clone showed up just a few times. This chain joins TRBV10-1 and TRBJ2-3; the D gene is possibly TRBD2 (6 bases). The V gene's germline CDR1 is WNHNN and CDR2 SYGVQD (reference sequence). V lost 4 bases and J 6 bases, leaving 14 bases between the germline ends. The CDR3 runs to 14 residues. As DNA, the CDR3 is TGCGCCAGCAGTGCGGGACTCCCTACGGATACGCAGTATTTT. It specifies CASSAGLPTDTQYF.

The chain joins TRBV18 to TRBJ1-6; no definite D call. The CDR3 runs 14 residues. V lost 1 base and J 8 bases, leaving 9 bases between the germline ends. Looked up from germline, CDR1 is KGHSH and CDR2 is LQKENI. DNA for the CDR3: TGTGCCAGCTCACCACAGAGTAAGGATTCACCCCTCCACTTT. Translation gives CASSPQSKDSPLHF.

In its sample, this clone was seen many times. This rearrangement joins TRBV21-1 to TRBJ2-5; the D segment call TRBD2 is taken from the table without a DNA check. TRBV21-1 is a recognized pseudogene. The CDR3 covers 14 residues. CDR3 protein: CASSKAASGETQYF. CDR3 bases: TGTGCCAGCAGCAAAGCGGCTAGCGGGGAGACCCAGTACTTC.

This rearrangement joins TRBV7-2 to TRBJ1-4; no reliable D call. In germline, CDR1 is SGHTA, CDR2 FQGNSA. The germline V and J ends were trimmed by 10 bases and 5 bases, with 17 bases remaining between them. The CDR3 has 14 residues. The CDR3 DNA follows: TGTGCCACCCGACGGGGAGAGTCAAATGAAAAACTGTTTTTT. Amino acids: CATRRGESNEKLFF.